These T cell receptor beta chains were read from a single sample in a study of cytomegalovirus exposure and HLA in healthy donors. Sequencing was performed with immunoSEQ multiplex PCR; in TCRdb, only in-frame clones are kept and a portion is missing. Found here are about 120,000 clones, 70% to 90% of them singletons; the top ten hold about 6.9%. The source material was PBMCs. These receptors were obtained from a young woman in good health and CMV-seropositive. The CDR3 runs from the conserved cysteine through the conserved F or W. A D gene is named only where the DNA matches it firmly.

j_call | v_call | d_call | cdr3_aa | cdr3_nt
TRBJ1-1 | TRBV15 | TRBD1 | CATSTHIVPSGTGLPEAFF | TGTGCCACCAGCACCCATATCGTCCCGTCCGGGACAGGGCTCCCTGAAGCTTTCTTT
TRBJ2-3 | TRBV19 | TRBD2 | CASSTGLAGGGDTQYF | TGTGCCAGTAGTACGGGACTAGCGGGAGGAGGAGATACGCAGTATTTT
TRBJ2-5 | TRBV25-1 | . | CASKSWADGETQYF | TGTGCCAGCAAATCGTGGGCCGATGGGGAGACCCAGTACTTC
TRBJ2-7 | TRBV6-5 | TRBD1 | CASSYSGQGGYEQYF | TGTGCCAGCAGTTACTCGGGACAGGGGGGGTACGAGCAGTACTTC
TRBJ1-2 | TRBV10-3 | . | CAPGCRAGYTF | TGTGCCCCGGGTTGCAGGGCTGGCTACACCTTC
TRBJ2-5 | TRBV27 | TRBD2 | CASTPLAGVETQYF | TGTGCCAGCACTCCACTAGCGGGAGTAGAGACCCAGTACTTC
TRBJ1-1 | TRBV2 | . | CASSESLRDTEAFF | TGTGCCAGCAGTGAATCACTACGGGACACTGAAGCTTTCTTT
TRBJ1-4 | TRBV19 | . | CASSTGISNEKLFF | TGTGCCAGTAGTACAGGGATCTCTAATGAAAAACTGTTTTTT
TRBJ1-5 | TRBV19 | . | CASSISGNQPQHF | TGTGCCAGTAGTATTAGTGGCAATCAGCCCCAGCATTTT
TRBJ2-3 | TRBV25-1 | TRBD2 | CASSESTSPAAGDTQYF | TGTGCCAGCAGTGAATCGACTAGCCCCGCAGCGGGAGATACGCAGTATTTT
TRBJ2-1 | TRBV19 | TRBD2 | CASSSGLLTYNEQFF | TGTGCCAGTAGTTCGGGACTACTAACCTACAATGAGCAGTTCTTC